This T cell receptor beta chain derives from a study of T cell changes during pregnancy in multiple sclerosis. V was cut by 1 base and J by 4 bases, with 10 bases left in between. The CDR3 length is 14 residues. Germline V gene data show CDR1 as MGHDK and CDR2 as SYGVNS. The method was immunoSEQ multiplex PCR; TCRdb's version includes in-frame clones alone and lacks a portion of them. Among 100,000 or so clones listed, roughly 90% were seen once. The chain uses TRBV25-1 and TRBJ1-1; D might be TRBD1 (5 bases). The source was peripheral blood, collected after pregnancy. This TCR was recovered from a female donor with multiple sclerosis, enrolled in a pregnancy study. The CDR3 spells CASSEFGASTEAFF. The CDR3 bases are TGTGCCAGCAGTGAATTTGGGGCCTCCACTGAAGCTTTCTTT.